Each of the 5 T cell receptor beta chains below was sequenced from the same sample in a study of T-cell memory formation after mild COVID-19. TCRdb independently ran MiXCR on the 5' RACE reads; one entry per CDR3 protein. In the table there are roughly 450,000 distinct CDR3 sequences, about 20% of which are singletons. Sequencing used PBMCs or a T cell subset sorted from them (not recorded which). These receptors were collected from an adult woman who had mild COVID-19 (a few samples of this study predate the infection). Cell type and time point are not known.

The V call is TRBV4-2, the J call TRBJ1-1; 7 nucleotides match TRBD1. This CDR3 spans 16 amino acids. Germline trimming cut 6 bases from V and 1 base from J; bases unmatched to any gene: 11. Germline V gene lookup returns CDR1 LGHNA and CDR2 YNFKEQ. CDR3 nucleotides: TGTGCCAGCAGTCAAACCTCGGGACAGACGAACACTGAAGCTTTCTTT. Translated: CASSQTSGQTNTEAFF.

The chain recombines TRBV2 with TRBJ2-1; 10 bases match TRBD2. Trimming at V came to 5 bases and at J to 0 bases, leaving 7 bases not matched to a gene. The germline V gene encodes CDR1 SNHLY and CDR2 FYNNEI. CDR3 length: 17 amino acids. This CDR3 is CASSQGPSGSSYNEQFF. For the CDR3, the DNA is TGTGCCAGCAGTCAGGGGCCTAGCGGGAGCTCCTACAATGAGCAGTTCTTC.

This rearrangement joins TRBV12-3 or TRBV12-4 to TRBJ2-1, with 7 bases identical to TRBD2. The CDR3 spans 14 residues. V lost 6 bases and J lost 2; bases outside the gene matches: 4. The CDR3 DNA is TGTGCCAGCAGCGGGGGGTCACCCTACAATGAGCAGTTCTTC. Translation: CASSGGSPYNEQFF.

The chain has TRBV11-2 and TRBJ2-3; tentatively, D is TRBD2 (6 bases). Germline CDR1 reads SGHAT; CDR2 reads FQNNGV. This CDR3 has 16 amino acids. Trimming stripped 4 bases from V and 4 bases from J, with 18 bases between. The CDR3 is CASSSGGTKNPDTQYF. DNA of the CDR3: TGTGCCAGCAGCTCAGGCGGGACCAAAAATCCAGATACGCAGTATTTT.

The CDR3 region has the DNA TGTGCCAGCAATACCGGGACAGGGGGCGAGCAGTACTTC. This codes for CASNTGTGGEQYF. This chain connects TRBV28 to TRBJ2-7, with 11 positions matching TRBD1. The CDR3 length is 13 residues. The trim removed 7 bases at V and 6 bases at J, leaving 5 bases unmatched. Germline V gene sequence: CDR1 MDHEN, CDR2 SYDVKM.